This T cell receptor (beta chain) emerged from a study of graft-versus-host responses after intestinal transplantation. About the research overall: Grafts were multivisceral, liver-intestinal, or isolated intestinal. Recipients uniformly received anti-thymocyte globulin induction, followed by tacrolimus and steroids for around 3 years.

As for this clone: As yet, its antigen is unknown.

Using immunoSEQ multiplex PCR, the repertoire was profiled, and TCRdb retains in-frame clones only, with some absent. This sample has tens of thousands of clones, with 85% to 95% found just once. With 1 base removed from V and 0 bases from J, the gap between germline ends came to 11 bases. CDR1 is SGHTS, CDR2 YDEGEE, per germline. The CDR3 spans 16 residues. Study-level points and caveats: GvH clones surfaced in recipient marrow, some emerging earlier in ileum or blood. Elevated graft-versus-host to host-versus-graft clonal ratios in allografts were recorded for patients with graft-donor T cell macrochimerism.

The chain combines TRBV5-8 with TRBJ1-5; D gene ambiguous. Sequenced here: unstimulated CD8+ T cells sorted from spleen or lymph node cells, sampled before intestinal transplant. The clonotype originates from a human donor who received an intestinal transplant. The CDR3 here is CASSLSSGYSNQPQHF. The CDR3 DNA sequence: TGTGCCAGCAGCTTGTCGTCAGGTTATAGCAATCAGCCCCAGCATTTT.